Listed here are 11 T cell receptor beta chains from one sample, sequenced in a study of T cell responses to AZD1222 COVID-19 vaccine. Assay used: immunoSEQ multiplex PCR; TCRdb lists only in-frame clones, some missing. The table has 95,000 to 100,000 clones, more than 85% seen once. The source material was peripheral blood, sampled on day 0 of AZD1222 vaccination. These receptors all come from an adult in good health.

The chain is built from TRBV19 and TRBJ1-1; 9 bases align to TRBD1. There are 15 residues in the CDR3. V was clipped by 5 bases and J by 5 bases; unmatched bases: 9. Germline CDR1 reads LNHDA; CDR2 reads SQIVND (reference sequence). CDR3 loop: CASSATGTGSTEAFF. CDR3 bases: TGTGCCAGTAGTGCCACCGGGACAGGGTCTACTGAAGCTTTCTTT. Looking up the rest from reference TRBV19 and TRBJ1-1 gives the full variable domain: DGGITQSPKYLFRKEGQNVTLSCEQNLNHDAMYWYRQDPGQGLRLIYYSQIVNDFQKGDIAEGYSVSREKKESFPLTVTSAQKNPTAFYLCASSATGTGSTEAFFGQGTRLTVV.

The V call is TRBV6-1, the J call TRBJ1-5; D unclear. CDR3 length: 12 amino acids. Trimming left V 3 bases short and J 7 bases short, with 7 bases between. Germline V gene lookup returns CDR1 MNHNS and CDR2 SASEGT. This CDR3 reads CASSDGHQPQHF. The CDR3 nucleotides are TGTGCCAGCAGTGACGGGCACCAGCCCCAGCATTTT.

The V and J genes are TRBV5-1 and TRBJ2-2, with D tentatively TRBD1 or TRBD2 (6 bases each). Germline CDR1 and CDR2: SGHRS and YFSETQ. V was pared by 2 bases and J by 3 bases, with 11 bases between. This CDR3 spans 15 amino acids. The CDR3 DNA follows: TGCGCCAGCAGCTTAGGGGGGCGCCACACCGGGGAGCTGTTTTTT. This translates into CASSLGGRHTGELFF. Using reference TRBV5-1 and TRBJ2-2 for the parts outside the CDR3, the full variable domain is KAGVTQTPRYLIKTRGQQVTLSCSPISGHRSVSWYQQTPGQGLQFLFEYFSETQRNKGNFPGRFSGRQFSNSRSEMNVSTLELGDSALYLCASSLGGRHTGELFFGEGSRLTVL.

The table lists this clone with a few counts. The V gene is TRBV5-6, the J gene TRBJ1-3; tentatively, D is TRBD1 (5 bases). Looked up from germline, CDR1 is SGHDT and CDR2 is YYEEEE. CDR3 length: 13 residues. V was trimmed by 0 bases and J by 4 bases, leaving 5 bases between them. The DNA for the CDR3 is TGTGCCAGCAGCTTGGGACAGGGAAACACCATATATTTT. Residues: CASSLGQGNTIYF.

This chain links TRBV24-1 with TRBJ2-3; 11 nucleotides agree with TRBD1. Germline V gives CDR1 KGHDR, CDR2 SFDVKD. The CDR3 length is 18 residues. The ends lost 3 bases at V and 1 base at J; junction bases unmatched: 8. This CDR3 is CATSDPTPGQGGTDTQYF. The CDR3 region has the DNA TGTGCCACCAGTGATCCTACCCCGGGACAGGGGGGCACAGATACGCAGTATTTT.

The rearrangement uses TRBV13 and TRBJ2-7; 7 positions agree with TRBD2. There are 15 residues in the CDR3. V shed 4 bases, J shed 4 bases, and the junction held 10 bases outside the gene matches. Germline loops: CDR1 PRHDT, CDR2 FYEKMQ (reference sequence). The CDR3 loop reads CASSYLSGRRYEQYF. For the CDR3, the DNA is TGTGCCAGCAGCTACCTCTCCGGGAGGAGGTACGAGCAGTACTTC.

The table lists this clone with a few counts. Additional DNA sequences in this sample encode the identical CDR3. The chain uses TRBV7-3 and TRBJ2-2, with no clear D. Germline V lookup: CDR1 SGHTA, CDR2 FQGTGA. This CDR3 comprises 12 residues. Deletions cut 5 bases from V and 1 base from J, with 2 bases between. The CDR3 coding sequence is TGTGCCAGCAGCCTGAACACCGGGGAGCTGTTTTTT. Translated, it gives CASSLNTGELFF.

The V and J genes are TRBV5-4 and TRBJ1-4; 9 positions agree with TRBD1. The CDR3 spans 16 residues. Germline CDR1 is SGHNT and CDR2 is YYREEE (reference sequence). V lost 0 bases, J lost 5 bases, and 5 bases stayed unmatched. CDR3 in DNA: TGTGCCAGCAGCTTGGTAGCCGGGACAGGGAATGAAAAACTGTTTTTT. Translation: CASSLVAGTGNEKLFF.

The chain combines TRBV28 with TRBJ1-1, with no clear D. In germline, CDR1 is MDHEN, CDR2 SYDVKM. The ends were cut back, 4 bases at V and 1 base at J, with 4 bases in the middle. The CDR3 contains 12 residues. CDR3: CASSSENTEAFF. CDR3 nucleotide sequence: TGTGCCAGCAGTTCGGAGAACACTGAAGCTTTCTTT. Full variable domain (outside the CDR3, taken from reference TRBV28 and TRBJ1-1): DVKVTQSSRYLVKRTGEKVFLECVQDMDHENMFWYRQDPGLGLRLIYFSYDVKMKEKGDIPEGYSVSREKKERFSLILESASTNQTSMYLCASSSENTEAFFGQGTRLTVV.

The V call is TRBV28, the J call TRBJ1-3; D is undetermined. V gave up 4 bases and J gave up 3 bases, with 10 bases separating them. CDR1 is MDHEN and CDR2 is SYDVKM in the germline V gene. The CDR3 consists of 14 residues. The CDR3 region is CASSSPADGNTIYF. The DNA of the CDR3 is TGTGCCAGCAGTTCACCCGCCGATGGAAACACCATATATTTT.

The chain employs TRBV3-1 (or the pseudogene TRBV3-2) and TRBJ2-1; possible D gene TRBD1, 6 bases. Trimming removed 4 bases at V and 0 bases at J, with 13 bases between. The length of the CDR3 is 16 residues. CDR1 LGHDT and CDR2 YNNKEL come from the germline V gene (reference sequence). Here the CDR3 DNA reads TGTGCCAGCAGCCCCCTTCAGGGGAGCTCCTACAATGAGCAGTTCTTC. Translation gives CASSPLQGSSYNEQFF.